The sequence of this TCR beta chain was determined in a study of OX40 agonist ivuxolimab in advanced cancers. Some clones are missing from TCRdb's copy, which holds only in-frame ones; the method was immunoSEQ multiplex PCR. The repertoire has around 67,000 clones, around 81% of them found once; the top ten carry less than 9.5%. The CDR3 sequence is 17 residues long. Unmatched junction bases numbered 16, after V lost 6 bases and J lost 8 bases. Germline CDR1 MNHNS, CDR2 SASEGT. The clonotype comes from an adult with an advanced solid tumor such as melanoma, head and neck, liver or kidney cancer. The source material was CD4+ or CD8+ T cells sorted from blood, sampled in a trial of the OX40 agonist ivuxolimab. The chain is built from TRBV6-1 and TRBJ2-1; 10 bases agree with TRBD2. The CDR3 DNA is TGTGCCAGCAGGGAAACGTCTTTCGGACTAGCGGAAGATGAGCAGTTCTTC. It translates to CASRETSFGLAEDEQFF.